This TCR beta chain emerged from a study of blood T cell repertoires in COVID-19. The germline CDR1 and CDR2 sequences are SGHAT and FQNNGV. This CDR3 comprises 14 residues. The V and J ends lost 8 bases and 0 bases respectively, with 12 bases between them. Only in-frame clones appear in the TCRdb table, and some are missing; sequencing was by immunoSEQ multiplex PCR. Among 190,000 or so clones listed, about three quarters were seen once. This chain links TRBV11-2 with TRBJ2-3; a possible D gene is TRBD2 (6 bases). Sequenced input: peripheral blood. This TCR was recovered from a woman older than 75 with active or convalescent COVID-19. The CDR3 bases are TGTGCCAGCTCCTTTGGAGGGAGCACAGATACGCAGTATTTT. Its protein is CASSFGGSTDTQYF.